The 11 T cell receptor beta chains in this list originate from one sample, sequenced in a study of neurological immune-mediated disorders. TCRdb fed the 5' RACE reads into MiXCR, producing one record per CDR3 protein. The sample holds around 47,000 distinct CDR3 sequences; more than 9.5% are singletons and the top ten take roughly 1.2%. Sequences were obtained from PBMCs. These receptors were obtained from a female donor in good health.

This clonotype was observed at least ten times. The V call is TRBV5-6, the J call TRBJ1-2; D unclear. This CDR3 has 12 amino acids. Germline V lookup: CDR1 SGHDT, CDR2 YYEEEE. Between the trimmed V and J ends, which lost 2 bases and 5 bases, there was a span of 7 bases. The CDR3: CASSLSEYGYTF. In DNA form, the CDR3 reads TGTGCCAGCAGCTTATCCGAGTATGGCTACACCTTC.

Ten or more counts support this clonotype. A read error may produce the germline difference seen at one junction end. The chain uses TRBV7-7 and TRBJ2-1, with 7 nucleotides matching TRBD1. The CDR3 loop spans 15 amino acids. Germline V gene data show CDR1 as SSHAT and CDR2 as FNYEAQ (reference sequence). In DNA, the CDR3 is TGTGCTAGCAGCCCGGGCCGGACAGGCGACAATGAGCAGTTCTTC. Amino acid sequence: CASSPGRTGDNEQFF. The complete variable domain, with remaining parts taken from reference TRBV7-7 and TRBJ2-1, reads GAGVSQSPRYKVTKRGQDVTLRCDPISSHATLYWYQQALGQGPEFLTYFNYEAQPDKSGLPSDRFSAERPEGSISTLTIQRTEQRDSAMYRCASSPGRTGDNEQFFGPGTRLTVL.

This clonotype was counted a few times. The chain uses TRBV19 and TRBJ2-5, with 7 bases fitting TRBD2. Germline values: CDR1 LNHDA, CDR2 SQIVND (reference sequence). The CDR3 is made up of 16 amino acids. V shed 3 bases, J shed 2 bases, and the junction held 9 bases outside the gene matches. The CDR3 here is CASSIKAGVGQETQYF. DNA of the CDR3: TGTGCCAGTAGTATTAAGGCGGGGGTGGGGCAAGAGACCCAGTACTTC.

This chain uses TRBV27 with TRBJ1-5; D is undetermined. Germline V lookup: CDR1 MNHEY, CDR2 SMNVEV (reference sequence). Trimming removed 3 bases from V and 4 bases from J, with 7 bases in between. The CDR3 contains 13 residues. The CDR3: CASSLWQNQPQHF. CDR3 nucleotide sequence: TGTGCCAGCAGTTTGTGGCAGAATCAGCCCCAGCATTTT.

This clonotype was detected ten times or more. The V gene is TRBV5-1, the J gene TRBJ1-1; D not certain. Per the germline V gene, CDR1 is SGHRS and CDR2 is YFSETQ. The CDR3 has 15 amino acids. With 4 bases removed from V and 2 bases from J, the gap between germline ends came to 15 bases. CDR3 amino acids: CASSPGRLTNTEAFF. The CDR3 nucleotides read TGCGCCAGCAGCCCCGGACGGTTAACTAACACTGAAGCTTTCTTT. Using reference TRBV5-1 and TRBJ1-1 for the parts outside the CDR3, the full variable domain is KAGVTQTPRYLIKTRGQQVTLSCSPISGHRSVSWYQQTPGQGLQFLFEYFSETQRNKGNFPGRFSGRQFSNSRSEMNVSTLELGDSALYLCASSPGRLTNTEAFFGQGTRLTVV.

In this sample, this clonotype turned up many times. The J gene is TRBJ1-4, the V gene TRBV5-1; 12 bases line up with TRBD1. The CDR3 is 15 residues long. V gave up 4 bases and J gave up 8 bases; unmatched junction bases: 6. CDR1 is SGHRS, CDR2 YFSETQ, per germline. This chain's CDR3 is CASSPGTGGEEKLFF. The CDR3 coding sequence is TGCGCCAGCAGCCCAGGGACAGGGGGCGAGGAAAAACTGTTTTTT. Full variable domain (outside the CDR3, taken from reference TRBV5-1 and TRBJ1-4): KAGVTQTPRYLIKTRGQQVTLSCSPISGHRSVSWYQQTPGQGLQFLFEYFSETQRNKGNFPGRFSGRQFSNSRSEMNVSTLELGDSALYLCASSPGTGGEEKLFFGSGTQLSVL.

This clonotype was counted many times. The V call is TRBV20-1, the J call TRBJ2-7, with 12 bases matching TRBD2. The CDR3 is 14 residues long. From germline, CDR1 is DFQATT and CDR2 SNEGSKA (reference sequence). The ends lost 5 bases at V and 2 bases at J; junction bases unmatched: 4. Here the CDR3 DNA reads TGCAGTGCTGCAAGACTAGCGGGAGCCTACGAGCAGTACTTC. The encoded protein is CSAARLAGAYEQYF.

Many counts were recorded for this clonotype. The chain carries TRBV2 and TRBJ2-2; D not resolved. Trimming left V 11 bases short and J 0 bases short, with 16 bases between. CDR1 and CDR2 (germline): SNHLY, FYNNEI. The CDR3 sequence is 15 residues long. The CDR3 region is CACGLQSTNTGELFF. The CDR3 region has the DNA TGTGCCTGCGGTTTGCAGAGCACGAACACCGGGGAGCTGTTTTTT.

In its sample, this clonotype was seen many times. The V call is TRBV15, the J call TRBJ1-5; 7 nucleotides align to TRBD1. The CDR3 is made up of 15 amino acids. Trimming cost V 2 bases and J 6 bases; bases outside gene matches: 7. Germline-derived CDR1 and CDR2 are LNHNV and YYDKDF (reference sequence). The CDR3 nucleotides are TGTGCCACCAGCAGAAGTGGGACAGTTGGTCAGCCCCAGCATTTT. Translated, it gives CATSRSGTVGQPQHF.

The sample holds many counts of this clonotype. The genes are TRBV29-1 and TRBJ1-4; the D is unclear. The V end was cut by 6 bases, the J end by 0 bases, with 11 bases between. Germline assignment: CDR1 SQVTM and CDR2 ANQGSEA. This CDR3 spans 14 amino acids. The CDR3 coding sequence is TGCAGCGTGGAGACATCGGCAACTAATGAAAAACTGTTTTTT. It specifies CSVETSATNEKLFF.

In this sample, this clonotype turned up many times. This chain connects TRBV6-5 to TRBJ1-5, with D perhaps TRBD1 (5 bases). CDR3 length equals 14 residues. CDR1 is MNHEY, CDR2 SVGAGI, per germline. Trimming pared 6 bases from V and 5 bases from J, leaving 14 bases between. CDR3 DNA: TGTGCCAGCAGACGTGTTTTGGGGGATCAGCCCCAGCATTTT. Encoded protein: CASRRVLGDQPQHF.